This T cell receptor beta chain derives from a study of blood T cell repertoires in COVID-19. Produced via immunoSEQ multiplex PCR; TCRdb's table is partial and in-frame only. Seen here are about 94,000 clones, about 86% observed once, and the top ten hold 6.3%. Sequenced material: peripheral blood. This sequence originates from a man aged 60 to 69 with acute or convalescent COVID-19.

CDR3 DNA sequence: TGTGCCAGCAGTTTTCCTGACAGGGGCGGCTATGGGGATCAGCCCCAGCATTTT. It translates to CASSFPDRGGYGDQPQHF. The V gene is TRBV5-8, the J gene TRBJ1-5, with 8 bases fitting TRBD1. Germline CDR1 is SGHTS and CDR2 is YDEGEE. The CDR3 has 18 amino acids. V lost 5 bases and J lost 5; bases outside the gene matches: 18.